These 29 T cell receptor beta chains were sequenced from one sample in a study of cytomegalovirus exposure and HLA in healthy donors (dated by TCRdb to the late 2010s). Libraries were constructed by the immunoSEQ multiplex PCR assay. TCRdb carries this immuneACCESS record with in-frame sequences only. Its versions omit some clonotypes, under half of them owing to an unresolved V gene in the studies checked, with the rest unexplained. The sample records under 50,000 clones, around 94% of which are singletons. The ten biggest clones cover roughly 7.1% of the sample. The material sequenced was PBMCs. Receptors were obtained from a woman between 18 and 29 years old in good health and CMV-seropositive.

The V and J genes are TRBV7-8 and TRBJ2-2; TRBD1 matches 12 bases. This CDR3 has 17 residues. The junction had 11 bases not matched to a gene; V was cut back by 5 bases and J by 7 bases. Germline V gene sequence: CDR1 SGHVS, CDR2 FQNEAQ. The CDR3 region is CASSPRGDRGRGGELFF. CDR3 DNA: TGTGCCAGCAGCCCGCGGGGGGACAGGGGGCGCGGCGGGGAGCTGTTTTTT. The whole variable domain, filled in from reference TRBV7-8 and TRBJ2-2, reads GAGVSQSPRYKVAKRGQDVALRCDPISGHVSLFWYQQALGQGPEFLTYFQNEAQLDKSGLPSDRFFAERPEGSVSTLKIQRTQQEDSAVYLCASSPRGDRGRGGELFFGEGSRLTVL.

V and J are TRBV7-3 and TRBJ1-1; TRBD1 matches 9 bases. With 5 bases clipped from V and 1 base from J, the junction kept 11 bases outside the gene matches. The CDR3 runs 17 residues. CDR1 is SGHTA, CDR2 FQGTGA, per germline. CDR3 sequence (DNA): TGTGCCAGCAGCAAGGACAGGGGACGGCTAAGGAACACTGAAGCTTTCTTT. It encodes CASSKDRGRLRNTEAFF.

The rearrangement joins TRBV2 to TRBJ1-6, with TRBD1 matching 8 bases. Germline CDR1 is SNHLY and CDR2 is FYNNEI. Germline trimming cut 7 bases from V and 7 bases from J; bases unmatched to any gene: 9. CDR3 size: 15 residues. CDR3 DNA sequence: TGTGCCAGCACCGCGACAGGGGTAAACAATTCACCCCTCCACTTT. It yields the protein CASTATGVNNSPLHF.

The rearrangement links TRBV9 to TRBJ1-1; tentatively, D is TRBD1 (5 bases). The CDR3 consists of 16 residues. V was clipped by 0 bases and J by 4 bases, with 16 bases between them. CDR1 and CDR2 from the germline V gene are SGDLS and YYNGEE. The CDR3 nucleotides read TGTGCCAGCAGCGTAGGGGGCGGGGGTAAGGGCACTGAAGCTTTCTTT. Protein: CASSVGGGGKGTEAFF.

This rearrangement joins TRBV27 to TRBJ2-5; 10 nucleotides align to TRBD1. V shed 5 bases, J shed 4 bases, and the junction held 7 bases outside the gene matches. CDR3 length equals 15 residues. Looked up from germline, CDR1 is MNHEY and CDR2 is SMNVEV (reference sequence). The CDR3 loop reads CASSLDRGPGETQYF. The CDR3 bases are TGTGCCAGCAGTCTTGACAGGGGGCCCGGAGAGACCCAGTACTTC.

The chain carries TRBV27 and TRBJ2-1, with TRBD2 as a possible D gene (7 bases). Trimming removed 6 bases from V and 7 bases from J, with 22 bases in between. This CDR3 is built from 16 residues. Germline V gives CDR1 MNHEY, CDR2 SMNVEV (reference sequence). Here the CDR3 reads CASSLMGGGGGNEQFF. CDR3 bases: TGTGCCAGCAGCCTAATGGGGGGGGGAGGGGGAAATGAGCAGTTCTTC.

The V and J genes are TRBV15 and TRBJ2-7; a weak D match, TRBD1 (6 bases). Trimming pared 6 bases from V and 2 bases from J, leaving 14 bases between. CDR1 and CDR2 from the germline V gene are LNHNV and YYDKDF (reference sequence). The CDR3 is made up of 14 amino acids. The CDR3 spells CATREPGTTYEQYF. The DNA for the CDR3 is TGTGCCACCAGGGAACCCGGGACAACCTACGAGCAGTACTTC.

This clone was counted a single time. V gene TRBV6-5 combines with J gene TRBJ2-7; the D gene is possibly TRBD1 (8 bases). Between the trimmed V and J ends, which lost 8 bases and 2 bases, there was a span of 16 bases. The CDR3 covers 14 residues. Per germline, CDR1 MNHEY and CDR2 SVGAGI. The CDR3 coding sequence is TGTGCCAGCCAGGGGGCGGGAGTGACCTACGAGCAGTACTTC. Protein sequence: CASQGAGVTYEQYF.

The chain has TRBV15 and TRBJ2-1; 7 bases are a match to TRBD2. The CDR3 consists of 15 residues. Per germline, CDR1 LNHNV and CDR2 YYDKDF (reference sequence). J gave up 7 bases and V 4 bases, and 10 bases lay outside the gene matches. In DNA form, the CDR3 reads TGTGCCACCAGCACCCGGGGCCTAGCGGTTAATGAGCAGTTCTTC. Amino acid sequence: CATSTRGLAVNEQFF. The full variable domain, its missing parts supplied by reference TRBV15 and TRBJ2-1, is DAMVIQNPRYQVTQFGKPVTLSCSQTLNHNVMYWYQQKSSQAPKLLFHYYDKDFNNEADTPDNFQSRRPNTSFCFLDIRSPGLGDTAMYLCATSTRGLAVNEQFFGPGTRLTVL.

V usage is TRBV28 and J usage is TRBJ2-2; tentatively, D is TRBD1 (5 bases). The CDR3 contains 15 residues. Germline V gene sequence: CDR1 MDHEN, CDR2 SYDVKM. V gave up 5 bases and J gave up 7 bases, with 17 bases separating them. CDR3 bases: TGTGCCAGCAGTGATCAGGGTAAAGTGAGCGGGGAGCTGTTTTTT. Translation gives CASSDQGKVSGELFF.

The J gene is TRBJ2-2, the V gene TRBV7-9; tentative D call: TRBD2 (6 bases). The CDR3 extends over 17 amino acids. Germline CDR1 SEHNR, CDR2 FQNEAQ (reference sequence). The V and J ends lost 5 bases and 1 base respectively, with 17 bases between them. This CDR3 reads CASSNSIARENTGELFF. The CDR3 DNA is TGTGCCAGCAGCAATTCCATTGCGCGGGAGAACACCGGGGAGCTGTTTTTT.

This chain uses TRBV28 with TRBJ1-4; TRBD1 aligns across 8 bases. The CDR3 is 15 amino acids. The J segment lost 8 bases and the V segment lost 2 bases, leaving 7 bases of the junction unmatched. The germline V gene encodes CDR1 MDHEN and CDR2 SYDVKM. CDR3 protein: CASSLETGAEEKLFF. CDR3 DNA sequence: TGTGCCAGCAGTTTAGAGACAGGGGCTGAAGAAAAACTGTTTTTT.

Notes on this clone: Other nucleotide sequences in the sample specify the same CDR3. The chain recombines TRBV30 with TRBJ2-3, with 7 positions matching TRBD2. J gave up 8 bases and V 0 bases, and 2 bases lay outside the gene matches. This CDR3 has 12 amino acids. The germline CDR1 and CDR2 sequences are GTSNPN and SVGIG (reference sequence). In DNA, the CDR3 is TGTGCCTGGAGTGTACCGGGGGGTACGCAGTATTTT. It specifies CAWSVPGGTQYF.

This sequence joins TRBV7-2 and TRBJ2-7; maybe TRBD1 (6 bases). This CDR3 has 15 amino acids. In germline, CDR1 is SGHTA, CDR2 FQGNSA. V dropped 4 bases and J dropped 2 bases, with 15 bases sitting between them. The DNA of the CDR3 is TGTGCCAGCAGCTCTAACCCGGACAGCCCCTACGAGCAGTACTTC. This sequence encodes CASSSNPDSPYEQYF. The full variable domain, completed using reference TRBV7-2 and TRBJ2-7, is GAGVSQSPSNKVTEKGKDVELRCDPISGHTALYWYRQSLGQGLEFLIYFQGNSAPDKSGLPSDRFSAERTGGSVSTLTIQRTQQEDSAVYLCASSSNPDSPYEQYFGPGTRLTVT.

The J gene is TRBJ2-5, the V gene TRBV27; 8 positions match TRBD2. This CDR3 is built from 16 residues. With 5 bases clipped from V and 5 bases from J, the junction kept 13 bases outside the gene matches. Germline V CDR1 and CDR2: MNHEY, SMNVEV (reference sequence). CDR3 DNA: TGTGCCAGCAGTGCTTATAGCGGGAAGGGTAGCGAGACCCAGTACTTC. Translation: CASSAYSGKGSETQYF.

This CDR3 reads CASSPKLPGQGAYEQYF. CDR3 coding DNA: TGTGCCAGCAGTCCAAAACTCCCGGGACAGGGTGCCTACGAGCAGTACTTC. The chain couples TRBV7-9 to TRBJ2-7; TRBD1 aligns across 9 bases. Germline CDR1 and CDR2: SEHNR and FQNEAQ (reference sequence). With V trimmed by 6 bases and J by 2 bases, 14 bases remained unmatched. The CDR3 runs to 17 residues.

This clone was detected only once. The CDR3 is CASRTSGSFETQYF. In DNA form, the CDR3 reads TGTGCCAGTAGGACTAGCGGGAGTTTTGAGACCCAGTACTTC. This chain joins TRBV19 and TRBJ2-5; 12 bases map to TRBD2. Trimming at V came to 6 bases and at J to 5 bases, leaving 4 bases not matched to a gene. The CDR3 totals 14 residues. Looked up from germline, CDR1 is LNHDA and CDR2 is SQIVND (reference sequence).

In nucleotides, the CDR3 is TGCGCCAGCAGCTTTAGCCCGACCTACGAGCAGTACTTC. This sequence encodes CASSFSPTYEQYF. This chain uses TRBV5-1 with TRBJ2-7; D is uncertain. The CDR3 loop spans 13 amino acids. In germline, CDR1 is SGHRS, CDR2 YFSETQ. V dropped 2 bases and J dropped 2 bases, with 8 bases sitting between them.

The CDR3 nucleotides read TGTGCCAGCAGCTCAGCTGGAAACACCATATATTTT. Translated: CASSSAGNTIYF. The V gene is TRBV11-3, the J gene TRBJ1-3; no clear D. The germline CDR1 and CDR2 sequences are SGHNT and YENEEA. The CDR3 covers 12 residues. Trimming stripped 4 bases from V and 2 bases from J, with 3 bases between. Based on the CDR3 plus reference TRBV11-3 and TRBJ1-3, the full variable domain is EAGVVQSPRYKIIEKKQPVAFWCNPISGHNTLYWYLQNLGQGPELLIRYENEEAVDDSQLPKDRFSAERLKGVDSTLKIQPAELGDSAVYLCASSSAGNTIYFGEGSWLTVV.

V gene TRBV19 combines with J gene TRBJ2-7; D perhaps matches TRBD2 (6 bases). Between the trimmed V and J ends, which lost 5 bases and 3 bases, there was a span of 11 bases. Looked up from germline, CDR1 is LNHDA and CDR2 is SQIVND (reference sequence). This CDR3 comprises 13 residues. In DNA form, the CDR3 reads TGTGCCAGTAGTCTCCCCGGGGGCTACGAGCAGTACTTC. This codes for CASSLPGGYEQYF.

This clone was recorded once. The rearrangement joins TRBV29-1 to TRBJ1-1; weak D call: TRBD1 (6 bases). CDR3 size: 12 residues. The germline V and J ends were trimmed by 7 bases and 5 bases, with 14 bases remaining between them. In germline, CDR1 is SQVTM, CDR2 ANQGSEA. The CDR3 is CSGGGGGTEAFF. CDR3 sequence (DNA): TGCAGCGGGGGGGGCGGAGGGACTGAAGCTTTCTTT. Supplemented by reference TRBV29-1 and TRBJ1-1, the full variable domain reads SAVISQKPSRDICQRGTSLTIQCQVDSQVTMMFWYRQQPGQSLTLIATANQGSEATYESGFVIDKFPISRPNLTFSTLTVSNMSPEDSSIYLCSGGGGGTEAFFGQGTRLTVV.

This chain joins TRBV28 and TRBJ2-7; 8 nucleotides match TRBD2. The V segment lost 5 bases and the J segment 3 bases; nucleotides outside the gene matches: 6. This CDR3 is built from 14 residues. The V gene's germline CDR1 is MDHEN and CDR2 SYDVKM. CDR3 bases: TGTGCCAGCAGTACTAGCGGAGCCTTCTACGAGCAGTACTTC. It translates to CASSTSGAFYEQYF.

The table lists this clone with a count of one. The V and J genes are TRBV5-1 and TRBJ2-7; D remains unclear. The germline CDR1 and CDR2 sequences are SGHRS and YFSETQ. V lost 0 bases, J lost 4 bases, and 5 bases lay in between. The CDR3 covers 12 residues. CDR3 bases: TGCGCCAGCAGCTTGGACTTATACGAGCAGTACTTC. Encoded protein: CASSLDLYEQYF.

The CDR3 here is CASSSRVDTGELFF. The CDR3 nucleotides are TGTGCCAGCAGCAGCAGGGTGGACACCGGGGAGCTGTTTTTT. V and J are TRBV5-5 and TRBJ2-2; the D gene is possibly TRBD1 (5 bases). The CDR3 is 14 amino acids. Looked up from germline, CDR1 is SGHKS and CDR2 is YYEKEE (reference sequence). Trimming removed 4 bases at V and 3 bases at J, with 10 bases between.

The chain joins TRBV4-2 to TRBJ2-1, with D perhaps matching TRBD2 (6 bases). Per the germline V gene, CDR1 is LGHNA and CDR2 is YNFKEQ. Trimming removed 0 bases from V and 9 bases from J, with 9 bases in between. The CDR3 loop spans 13 amino acids. CDR3 amino acids: CASSQENGGEQFF. CDR3 coding DNA: TGTGCCAGCAGCCAAGAAAACGGGGGTGAGCAGTTCTTC.

The V and J genes are TRBV19 and TRBJ1-5; 10 bases are shared with TRBD1. V dropped 5 bases and J dropped 5; count of bases not matched to a gene: 0. Per germline, CDR1 LNHDA and CDR2 SQIVND (reference sequence). The CDR3 is 13 amino acids. The CDR3, as DNA: TGTGCCAGTAGTGGGACAGGGGATCAGCCCCAGCATTTT. It codes for CASSGTGDQPQHF.

The chain joins TRBV6-4 to TRBJ2-1; 9 bases match TRBD1. The CDR3 length is 15 residues. The junction had 11 bases not matched to a gene; V was cut back by 10 bases and J by 4 bases. Germline V gene sequence: CDR1 MRHNA, CDR2 SNTAGT. The CDR3 sequence: CATQPGGQGYNEQFF. The CDR3 nucleotides are TGTGCCACCCAGCCGGGGGGACAGGGTTACAATGAGCAGTTCTTC.

This clone appeared a single time. The chain carries TRBV20-1 and TRBJ2-1; 7 bases line up with TRBD2. This CDR3 has 9 amino acids. V trimming: 6 bases; J trimming: 13 bases; junction bases outside the gene matches: 3. From germline, CDR1 is DFQATT and CDR2 SNEGSKA (reference sequence). CDR3 residues: CSAAGDQFF. The DNA of the CDR3 is TGCAGTGCCGCGGGAGACCAGTTCTTC.

The gene calls are TRBV4-2 and TRBJ2-7, with TRBD2 matching over 15 bases. From germline, CDR1 is LGHNA and CDR2 YNFKEQ. Trimming cost V 1 base and J 5 bases; bases outside gene matches: 15. The CDR3 spans 20 residues. The CDR3 coding sequence is TGTGCCAGCAGCCAAGGACTACTAGGACTAGCGGGAGGGCCTGGCGACGAGCAGTACTTC. It translates to CASSQGLLGLAGGPGDEQYF.